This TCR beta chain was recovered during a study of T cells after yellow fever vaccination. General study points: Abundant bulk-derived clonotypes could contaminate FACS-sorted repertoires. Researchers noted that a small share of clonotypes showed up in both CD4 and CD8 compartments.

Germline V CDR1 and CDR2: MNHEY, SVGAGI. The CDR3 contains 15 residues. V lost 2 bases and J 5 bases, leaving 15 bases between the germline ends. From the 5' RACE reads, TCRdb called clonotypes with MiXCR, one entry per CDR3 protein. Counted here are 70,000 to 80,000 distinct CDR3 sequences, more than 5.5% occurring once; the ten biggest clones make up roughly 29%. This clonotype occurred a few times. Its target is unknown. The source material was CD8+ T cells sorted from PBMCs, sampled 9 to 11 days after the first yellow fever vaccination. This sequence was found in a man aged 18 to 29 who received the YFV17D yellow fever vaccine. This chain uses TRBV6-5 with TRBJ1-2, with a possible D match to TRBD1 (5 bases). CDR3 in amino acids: CASSYGGEGAYGYTF. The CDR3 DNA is TGTGCCAGCAGTTACGGGGGGGAAGGAGCTTATGGCTACACCTTC.